This TCR beta chain was profiled in a study of neurological immune-mediated disorders. V gave up 4 bases and J gave up 4 bases; unmatched junction bases: 15. The CDR3 has 18 amino acids. The germline V gene encodes CDR1 MDHEN and CDR2 SYDVKM. Time point reported: technical triplicate 2. This clonotype showed up many times. Its antigen is currently unknown. Each TCR transcript was tagged with a 10-nucleotide random UMI during 5'RACE. Every sequencing run produced over 160 million TCR-beta sequences that came from 15-18 subjects. TCRdb re-derived calls from the 5' RACE reads in MiXCR, one entry per CDR3 protein. The data show about 59,000 distinct CDR3 sequences, with approximately 25% seen just once and 3.5% to 5.5% held by the top ten. Whole-study results and caveats: The greatest TCR clonal expansion appeared in HTLV-1-associated myelopathy and the smallest, falling below healthy controls, in multiple sclerosis.

Sequenced input: PBMCs. The clonotype was recovered from a man aged 60 to 75 with HTLV-1-associated myelopathy (HAM/TSP). This chain connects TRBV28 to TRBJ2-3, with 9 bases that match TRBD2. The CDR3, as DNA: TGTGCCAGCAGTTCGTTCTGGGGTAGCGGGAGATTTTCAGATACGCAGTATTTT. Amino acid sequence: CASSSFWGSGRFSDTQYF.